One sample yielded the 5 T cell receptor beta chains listed below, sequenced in a study of vaccination and CD4 T cells after COVID-19. Sample treatment: approximately 11-day PBMC culture with coronavirus spike peptide pools or control peptides (ViraFEST assay). These receptors are not linked to any known antigen. The Oncomine TCR Beta short-read assay sequenced DNA from cultured CD4+ T cells. TCRdb reanalysed the PCR reads using MiXCR and keeps one entry per CDR3 protein. Among 10,000 to 13,000 distinct CDR3 sequences, 64% were seen once, and the ten largest hold roughly 35%. Sequenced material: CD4+ T cells from blood, cultured in vitro. These receptors were obtained from a human donor who had recovered from COVID-19.

This chain links TRBV11-3 with TRBJ2-3; TRBD2 agrees at 13 bases. This CDR3 spans 16 amino acids. The V and J ends lost 5 bases and 6 bases, in that order; junction bases with no gene match: 8. CDR1 and CDR2 (germline): SGHNT, YENEEA. CDR3: CASSALLAGGSDTQYF. CDR3 coding DNA: TGTGCCAGCAGCGCTCTACTAGCGGGGGGGTCTGATACGCAGTATTTT.

The chain joins TRBV11-2 to TRBJ1-3, with D perhaps matching TRBD1 (5 bases). CDR3 length: 14 amino acids. CDR1 is SGHAT, CDR2 FQNNGV, per germline. The V end was cut by 3 bases, the J end by 2 bases, with 8 bases between. The CDR3 DNA sequence: TGTGCCAGCAGCTTCGGGACGGCTGGAAACACCATATATTTT. It yields the protein CASSFGTAGNTIYF. Using reference TRBV11-2 and TRBJ1-3 for the parts outside the CDR3, the full variable domain is EAGVAQSPRYKIIEKRQSVAFWCNPISGHATLYWYQQILGQGPKLLIQFQNNGVVDDSQLPKDRFSAERLKGVDSTLKIQPAKLEDSAVYLCASSFGTAGNTIYFGEGSWLTVV.

This clonotype was counted only a few times. The J gene is TRBJ2-7, the V gene TRBV21-1; TRBD1 is the table's D call and was not checked against the DNA. TRBV21-1 has pseudogene status. The CDR3 is made up of 12 amino acids. The CDR3 region is CASSRTGGEQYF. The CDR3, as DNA: TGTGCCAGCAGCCGGACGGGGGGCGAGCAGTACTTC.

This chain connects TRBV11-3 to TRBJ1-2; D might be TRBD1 (6 bases). Between the trimmed V and J ends, which lost 2 bases and 0 bases, there was a span of 16 bases. The CDR3 is made up of 17 amino acids. CDR1 SGHNT and CDR2 YENEEA come from the germline V gene. CDR3 loop: CASSLHSTGSTNYGYTF. The CDR3 DNA reads TGTGCCAGCAGCTTACACTCGACAGGATCTACTAACTATGGCTACACCTTC.

The sample holds one count of this clonotype. The chain recombines TRBV7-8 with TRBJ2-5; no clear D gene. Trimming took 5 bases from V and 4 from J, leaving 8 bases between them. The CDR3 is 12 amino acids. CDR1 and CDR2 from the germline V gene are SGHVS and FQNEAQ. CDR3: CASSRPGETQYF. In nucleotides, the CDR3 is TGTGCCAGCAGCCGCCCCGGAGAGACCCAGTACTTC.